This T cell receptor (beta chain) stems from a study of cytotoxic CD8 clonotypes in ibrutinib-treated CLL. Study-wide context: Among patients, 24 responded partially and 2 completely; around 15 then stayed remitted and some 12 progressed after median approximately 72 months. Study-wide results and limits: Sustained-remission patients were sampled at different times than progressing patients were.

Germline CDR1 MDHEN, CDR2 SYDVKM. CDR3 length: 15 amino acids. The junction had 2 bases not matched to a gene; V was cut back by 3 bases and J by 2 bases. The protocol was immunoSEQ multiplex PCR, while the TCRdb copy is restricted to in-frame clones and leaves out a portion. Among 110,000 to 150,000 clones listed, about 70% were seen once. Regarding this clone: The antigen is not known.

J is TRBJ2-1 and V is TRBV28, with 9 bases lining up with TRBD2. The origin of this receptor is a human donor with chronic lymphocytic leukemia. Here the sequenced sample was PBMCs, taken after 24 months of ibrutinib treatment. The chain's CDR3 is CASSLAGGPYNEQFF. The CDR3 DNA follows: TGTGCCAGCAGTTTGGCGGGGGGGCCCTACAATGAGCAGTTCTTC.